This T cell receptor beta chain came from a study of T cells after somatic rescue of genetic block (dated by TCRdb to 2020 to 2021). The study in broad terms: The study assessed how robust, over the long term, a T-cell system was when the system had developed through somatic rescue of a genetic block in T-cell development.

Per the germline V gene (reference sequence), LNHDA is the CDR1 and SQIVND is the CDR2. V and J are trimmed by 5 bases and 5 bases, and the gene matches miss 3 bases of the junction. The CDR3 has 12 amino acids, counting the end cysteine and phenylalanine. The retained sequence is limited to the CDR3, 36 bases, with the frame set at the first base. Library prep was done by the immunoSEQ multiplex PCR assay. The immuneACCESS repertoire file appears here via TCRdb, limited to in-frame rearrangements. These files lack a portion of the clones; in checked studies, under half of the deficit traces to unresolved V genes, and the cause of the others is not known. The table for this sample lists 67,000 or so clones; around 90% of them were counted only once. Roughly 2.9% of the sample lies in the top ten. Turning to this clone: Its antigen has not been determined. Per-base qualities were not stored, and no clone one base away is much larger.

This receptor was obtained from a man under 40. This sequence uses TRBV19 and TRBJ2-7, with 7 bases in between that match TRBD1. Source material: peripheral blood mononuclear cells (PBMCs). CDR3 loop: CASSSQGDEQYF. The nucleotides read TGTGCCAGTAGTTCTCAGGGGGACGAGCAGTACTTC.